A selection of T cell receptor beta chains follows, all from one sample in a study of blood T cells in healthy people across ages. Via MiXCR, TCRdb re-called the 5' RACE reads, giving one row per CDR3 protein. The sample contains about 1,500,000 distinct CDR3 sequences, 28% of which appear only once. Sequencing used blood. These receptors all stem from a young woman in good health. The CDR3 runs from the conserved cysteine through the conserved F or W. Fields, in order: J gene, clone size, V gene, CDR3 protein. Expanded clones get a size class; other rows say once, few or many, or leave the size out.

j_call: TRBJ2-6
clone_size: many
v_call: TRBV7-3
cdr3_aa: CASSLQDSGANVLTF

j_call: TRBJ2-5
clone_size: few
v_call: TRBV7-2
cdr3_aa: CASSLEVSRETQYF

j_call: TRBJ2-1
clone_size: few
v_call: TRBV6-2/TRBV6-3
cdr3_aa: CASSRPPRTNEQFF

j_call: TRBJ1-2
clone_size: few
v_call: TRBV24-1
cdr3_aa: CATSDRDRERGYTF

j_call: TRBJ2-2
clone_size: -
v_call: TRBV20-1
cdr3_aa: CSALAGAGELFF

j_call: -
clone_size: -
v_call: TRBV3-1
cdr3_aa: CASSQTMYEQYF

j_call: TRBJ2-1
clone_size: few
v_call: TRBV11-2
cdr3_aa: CASGSPDRKWSSEQFF

j_call: TRBJ2-6
clone_size: few
v_call: TRBV5-1
cdr3_aa: CASSLVRQGSGANVLTF

j_call: TRBJ1-2
clone_size: few
v_call: TRBV20-1
cdr3_aa: CSAVDTGAYGYTF

j_call: TRBJ2-3
clone_size: -
v_call: TRBV20-1
cdr3_aa: CSARPASRGASDTQYF

j_call: TRBJ2-7
clone_size: -
v_call: TRBV28
cdr3_aa: CASSGVGTSGGYEQYF

j_call: TRBJ2-7
clone_size: few
v_call: TRBV12-3/TRBV12-4
cdr3_aa: CASRDRTGTSYEQYF

j_call: TRBJ2-5
clone_size: -
v_call: TRBV5-1
cdr3_aa: CASSEGNKEAQYF

j_call: TRBJ2-7
clone_size: many
v_call: TRBV24-1
cdr3_aa: CATSDPTHTNSYEQYF

j_call: TRBJ1-1
clone_size: -
v_call: TRBV10-3
cdr3_aa: CAISSTANTEAFF

j_call: TRBJ2-1
clone_size: many
v_call: TRBV29-1
cdr3_aa: CSVAGTSGSSYNEQFF

j_call: TRBJ2-7
clone_size: many
v_call: TRBV4-3
cdr3_aa: CASSQVADGYEQYF

j_call: TRBJ1-2
clone_size: few
v_call: TRBV18
cdr3_aa: CASSRPTDGYTF

j_call: TRBJ2-7
clone_size: many
v_call: TRBV28
cdr3_aa: CASTRQAPLDQYF

j_call: TRBJ1-5
clone_size: few
v_call: TRBV20-1
cdr3_aa: CSAATGDQPQHF

j_call: TRBJ1-6
clone_size: -
v_call: TRBV2
cdr3_aa: CASSRWQGMVAPSPLHF

j_call: TRBJ2-5
clone_size: many
v_call: TRBV24-1
cdr3_aa: CATSDPGQGKETQYF

j_call: TRBJ2-2
clone_size: -
v_call: TRBV5-1
cdr3_aa: CASSLEQGNTGELFF

j_call: TRBJ2-7
clone_size: -
v_call: TRBV18
cdr3_aa: CASSPKTGQGAIYEQYF

j_call: TRBJ2-1
clone_size: -
v_call: TRBV6-7
cdr3_aa: CASSCSGPGEQFF

j_call: TRBJ2-4
clone_size: -
v_call: TRBV7-2
cdr3_aa: CASSFLGNRGAKNIQYF

j_call: -
clone_size: -
v_call: TRBV5-1
cdr3_aa: CASSPKRGEGGGEQYF